The clone carrying this T cell receptor beta chain was seen a handful of times. What it binds is not known. This sample was included in a study of cytomegalovirus exposure and HLA in healthy donors. The study, taken as a whole, reports: Cytomegalovirus-associated TCR beta chains were listed, numbering over 150. The tendency of first-cohort TCR clusters to co-occur in the 90 to 150 validation repertoires was the finding of a later analysis. Across donors, most TCRs were seen rarely, yet some public ones were widespread.

The trim removed 5 bases at V and 6 bases at J, leaving 8 bases unmatched. The CDR3 contains 16 residues. The germline V gene has CDR1 LGHNA and CDR2 YNFKEQ. Profiled with immunoSEQ multiplex PCR; TCRdb holds only in-frame clones, not every one. The sample includes under 150,000 clones, 70% to 90% of them seen just once. The donors were in the approximately 130-subject validation cohort; that cohort was separate from the roughly 700-subject first cohort. Sample: PBMCs. The V gene is TRBV4-2, the J gene TRBJ2-1, with 12 bases that match TRBD2. The sequence derives from a man younger than 35 in good health and CMV-seropositive. For the CDR3, the DNA is TGTGCCAGCAGCTTTAGGACTAGCGGGGAGTTCAATGAGCAGTTCTTC. This codes for CASSFRTSGEFNEQFF.